Listed below are T cell receptor beta chains from one sample, sequenced in a study of T cells in tuberculosis. Sequenced by immunoSEQ multiplex PCR; TCRdb stores in-frame clones only, minus some. The sample has tens of thousands of clones; around 93% are singletons. Input material: PBMCs. These receptors were taken from a donor between 5 and 29 years old with latent tuberculosis or without tuberculosis infection. Some clones in this sample may be carry-over from other donors' samples. Each CDR3 is given with its conserved first and last residue. A D gene is named only where the DNA matches it firmly. Rows give clone size only sometimes, using once, few, many, or a class for an expanded clone.

V gene: TRBV28
D gene: .
CDR3 length: 15
J gene: TRBJ1-5
clone size: once
CDR3 protein: CASSLAGLGNQPQHF
CDR3 DNA: TGTGCCAGCAGTTTAGCCGGGTTGGGCAATCAGCCCCAGCATTTT

V gene: TRBV5-4
D gene: TRBD1
CDR3 length: 17
J gene: TRBJ2-4
clone size: .
CDR3 protein: CASSLRQGADSENIQYF
CDR3 DNA: TGTGCCAGCAGCTTGCGACAGGGGGCAGATTCTGAAAACATTCAGTACTTC

V gene: TRBV19
D gene: .
CDR3 length: 13
J gene: TRBJ1-2
clone size: once
CDR3 protein: CASSSPAVGGYTF
CDR3 DNA: TGTGCCAGTAGTTCCCCGGCGGTTGGCGGCTACACCTTC

V gene: TRBV5-6
D gene: .
CDR3 length: 14
J gene: TRBJ1-3
clone size: .
CDR3 protein: CASRAGGLGNTIYF
CDR3 DNA: TGTGCCAGCAGGGCCGGGGGGCTTGGAAACACCATATATTTT

V gene: TRBV28
D gene: .
CDR3 length: 13
J gene: TRBJ1-1
clone size: .
CDR3 protein: CASSLGASTEAFF
CDR3 DNA: TGTGCCAGCAGTTTGGGAGCGAGCACTGAAGCTTTCTTT

V gene: TRBV4-1
D gene: TRBD2
CDR3 length: 13
J gene: TRBJ2-5
clone size: few
CDR3 protein: CATAGEGSATQYF
CDR3 DNA: TGCGCCACTGCGGGGGAGGGGTCGGCGACCCAGTACTTC

V gene: TRBV5-1
D gene: .
CDR3 length: 15
J gene: TRBJ1-3
clone size: .
CDR3 protein: CASSLGSSSGNTIYF
CDR3 DNA: TGCGCCAGCAGCTTGGGTTCTTCTTCTGGAAACACCATATATTTT

V gene: TRBV28
D gene: .
CDR3 length: 13
J gene: TRBJ1-5
clone size: .
CDR3 protein: CASGGAGNQPQHF
CDR3 DNA: TGTGCCAGCGGGGGGGCCGGCAATCAGCCCCAGCATTTT

V gene: TRBV30
D gene: .
CDR3 length: 11
J gene: TRBJ2-7
clone size: .
CDR3 protein: CAWSGSDEQYF
CDR3 DNA: TGTGCCTGGAGTGGGAGCGACGAGCAGTACTTC

V gene: TRBV4-1
D gene: .
CDR3 length: 14
J gene: TRBJ1-2
clone size: .
CDR3 protein: CASSVGQLNYGYTF
CDR3 DNA: TGCGCCAGCAGCGTCGGACAACTTAACTATGGCTACACCTTC

V gene: TRBV2
D gene: .
CDR3 length: 11
J gene: TRBJ1-2
clone size: .
CDR3 protein: CASVQRQDYTF
CDR3 DNA: TGTGCCAGCGTACAACGGCAGGACTACACCTTC

V gene: TRBV2
D gene: TRBD1
CDR3 length: 13
J gene: TRBJ1-2
clone size: few
CDR3 protein: CASRPGQNSGYTF
CDR3 DNA: TGTGCCAGCAGGCCGGGACAGAACTCTGGCTACACCTTC

V gene: TRBV2
D gene: .
CDR3 length: 12
J gene: TRBJ2-2
clone size: .
CDR3 protein: CASIIARGELFF
CDR3 DNA: TGTGCCAGCATTATAGCTCGCGGGGAGCTGTTTTTT

V gene: TRBV5-1
D gene: .
CDR3 length: 15
J gene: TRBJ1-1
clone size: .
CDR3 protein: CASSRRTGTNTEAFF
CDR3 DNA: TGCGCCAGCAGCCGTCGGACGGGGACAAACACTGAAGCTTTCTTT

V gene: TRBV7-9
D gene: .
CDR3 length: 15
J gene: TRBJ2-2
clone size: .
CDR3 protein: CASSLVLAFSGELFF
CDR3 DNA: TGTGCCAGCAGCTTAGTTTTGGCCTTCTCCGGGGAGCTGTTTTTT

V gene: TRBV9
D gene: .
CDR3 length: 14
J gene: TRBJ1-4
clone size: .
CDR3 protein: CASSVRGNDEKLFF
CDR3 DNA: TGTGCCAGCAGCGTAAGGGGTAACGATGAAAAACTGTTTTTT

V gene: TRBV25-1
D gene: .
CDR3 length: 15
J gene: TRBJ1-3
clone size: .
CDR3 protein: CASSGLDSSGNTIYF
CDR3 DNA: TGTGCCAGCAGTGGTCTGGACTCCTCTGGAAACACCATATATTTT

V gene: TRBV4-1
D gene: TRBD1
CDR3 length: 17
J gene: TRBJ1-1
clone size: .
CDR3 protein: CASSPRDLTGANTEAFF
CDR3 DNA: TGCGCCAGCAGCCCGAGGGATCTGACAGGGGCGAACACTGAAGCTTTCTTT

V gene: TRBV9
D gene: TRBD2
CDR3 length: 15
J gene: TRBJ2-7
clone size: .
CDR3 protein: CASSSTGGISYEQYF
CDR3 DNA: TGTGCCAGCAGCTCCACGGGGGGAATATCCTACGAGCAGTACTTC

V gene: TRBV10-3
D gene: TRBD1
CDR3 length: 14
J gene: TRBJ1-6
clone size: .
CDR3 protein: CAIRSDRDNSPLHF
CDR3 DNA: TGTGCCATCAGATCGGACAGGGATAATTCACCCCTCCACTTT

V gene: TRBV25-1
D gene: .
CDR3 length: 13
J gene: TRBJ1-1
clone size: once
CDR3 protein: CASSERGMGEAFF
CDR3 DNA: TGTGCCAGCAGTGAAAGGGGGATGGGTGAAGCTTTCTTT

V gene: TRBV4-1
D gene: TRBD1
CDR3 length: 16
J gene: TRBJ1-1
clone size: .
CDR3 protein: CASSQEAGGRYTEAFF
CDR3 DNA: TGCGCCAGCAGCCAAGAGGCAGGGGGCAGGTACACTGAAGCTTTCTTT

V gene: TRBV19
D gene: .
CDR3 length: 18
J gene: TRBJ1-5
clone size: .
CDR3 protein: CASRRSNGVRDRNQPQHF
CDR3 DNA: TGTGCCAGCAGGCGATCGAACGGGGTCCGGGATCGCAATCAGCCCCAGCATTTT

V gene: TRBV27
D gene: .
CDR3 length: 14
J gene: TRBJ1-5
clone size: .
CDR3 protein: CASSSNRGKQPQHF
CDR3 DNA: TGTGCCAGCAGTTCTAACCGGGGGAAACAGCCCCAGCATTTT

V gene: TRBV6-1
D gene: TRBD1
CDR3 length: 18
J gene: TRBJ1-4
clone size: .
CDR3 protein: CASSERGTDTTPNEKLFF
CDR3 DNA: TGTGCCAGCAGTGAAAGGGGGACAGATACTACCCCTAATGAAAAACTGTTTTTT

V gene: TRBV5-1
D gene: .
CDR3 length: 14
J gene: TRBJ2-7
clone size: .
CDR3 protein: CASSLGGLKGEQYF
CDR3 DNA: TGCGCCAGCAGCTTGGGGGGACTCAAAGGCGAGCAGTACTTC

V gene: TRBV15
D gene: .
CDR3 length: 18
J gene: TRBJ1-2
clone size: .
CDR3 protein: CATSSTKAPGGRNYGYTF
CDR3 DNA: TGTGCCACCAGCAGCACAAAAGCCCCTGGAGGCAGGAACTATGGCTACACCTTC

V gene: TRBV5-1
D gene: TRBD1
CDR3 length: 17
J gene: TRBJ1-4
clone size: .
CDR3 protein: CASSLSRQGATNEKLFF
CDR3 DNA: TGCGCCAGCAGCTTATCAAGACAGGGGGCGACTAATGAAAAACTGTTTTTT

V gene: TRBV29-1
D gene: .
CDR3 length: 13
J gene: TRBJ1-2
clone size: .
CDR3 protein: CSVYGRGEGGYTF
CDR3 DNA: TGCAGCGTGTACGGGCGGGGAGAAGGAGGCTACACCTTC